The 13 T cell receptor beta chains below come from one sample, sequenced in a study of human T cells and chemical hapten exposure. TCRdb recomputed calls from the RACE reads with MiXCR, one row per CDR3 protein. The sample includes tens of thousands of distinct CDR3 sequences, around 9.5% of them seen just once. As for time point: patch test 1, 2 weeks after DPC sensitization. The treatment was: therapeutic diphenylcyclopropenone sensitization with weekly scalp DPC. Sequenced here: whole blood, sampled in connection with sensitization to the hapten diphenylcyclopropenone (DPC). The receptor set was obtained from a woman aged 40 to 55 with alopecia areata. Some clones in this sample may be carry-over from other donors' samples.

This clonotype was seen only a few times. The chain uses TRBV6-5 and TRBJ2-7, with 8 bases identical to TRBD1. This CDR3 contains 16 residues. Germline CDR1 reads MNHEY; CDR2 reads SVGAGI. Trimming at V came to 7 bases and at J to 1 base, leaving 12 bases not matched to a gene. The CDR3 nucleotides read TGTGCCAGCACCAAATCCAACGGACAGGGATCCTACGAGCAGTACTTC. It encodes CASTKSNGQGSYEQYF.

This chain joins TRBV5-1 and TRBJ2-2; D gene ambiguous. V lost 4 bases, J lost 0 bases, and 10 bases lay in between. Germline CDR1 reads SGHRS; CDR2 reads YFSETQ. This CDR3 is built from 15 residues. The CDR3 DNA follows: TGCGCCAGCAGCCGAATAGCCTCGAACACCGGGGAGCTGTTTTTT. Translation gives CASSRIASNTGELFF.

This clonotype was seen repeatedly, ten times or more. V and J are TRBV20-1 and TRBJ2-1, with 7 bases lining up with TRBD2. With V trimmed by 3 bases and J by 3 bases, 2 bases remained unmatched. Looked up from germline, CDR1 is DFQATT and CDR2 is SNEGSKA (reference sequence). This CDR3 comprises 13 residues. CDR3 loop: CSASGGFYNEQFF. CDR3 coding DNA: TGCAGTGCTAGCGGGGGGTTCTACAATGAGCAGTTCTTC.

The gene calls are TRBV7-9 and TRBJ2-5; the D gene is possibly TRBD1 (6 bases). Germline-derived CDR1 and CDR2 are SEHNR and FQNEAQ (reference sequence). This CDR3 is 14 amino acids long. Trimming took 8 bases from V and 3 from J, leaving 16 bases between them. The CDR3 DNA reads TGTGCCAGCTGGGGGCCAATAAAGGAAGAGACCCAGTACTTC. Translation: CASWGPIKEETQYF.

This clonotype was found many times. The chain couples TRBV6-6 to TRBJ1-5, with 9 bases identical to TRBD1. Germline V gives CDR1 MNHNY, CDR2 SVGAGI (reference sequence). The CDR3 sequence is 15 residues long. Losses at the gene ends were 2 bases for V and 4 bases for J; bases not matched to a gene: 3. Here the CDR3 DNA reads TGTGCCAGCAGTTACGGGGACAGGGAGAATCAGCCCCAGCATTTT. This sequence encodes CASSYGDRENQPQHF.

The CDR3 DNA reads as TGCAGTGCTAGAGACGAGGGGACCTATAATTCACCCCTCCACTTT. Translating gives CSARDEGTYNSPLHF. This chain connects TRBV20-1 to TRBJ1-6, with D perhaps TRBD1 (5 bases). Germline CDR1 DFQATT, CDR2 SNEGSKA (reference sequence). V was pared by 0 bases and J by 2 bases, with 8 bases between. This CDR3 is built from 15 residues.

This clonotype was recorded once. This rearrangement joins TRBV19 to TRBJ2-3; D is possibly TRBD1 or TRBD2 (6 bases each). From germline, CDR1 is LNHDA and CDR2 SQIVND (reference sequence). CDR3 length equals 13 residues. V dropped 10 bases and J dropped 2 bases, with 13 bases sitting between them. The DNA for the CDR3 is TGTGCCACCCGGGGGCCTATCACAGATACGCAGTATTTT. It translates to CATRGPITDTQYF.

Many counts were recorded for this clonotype. J is TRBJ2-7 and V is TRBV6-2 or TRBV6-3; 9 nucleotides line up with TRBD1. CDR1 is MNHEY, CDR2 SVGEGT, per germline. The junction had 7 bases not matched to a gene; V was cut back by 5 bases and J by 2 bases. The CDR3 sequence is 15 residues long. CDR3 sequence (DNA): TGTGCCAGCAGTACGACGGGACAGGGAACCTACGAGCAGTACTTC. Encoded protein: CASSTTGQGTYEQYF.

This clonotype was seen repeatedly, ten times or more. The V gene is TRBV20-1, the J gene TRBJ2-3; 10 positions agree with TRBD2. CDR1 DFQATT and CDR2 SNEGSKA come from the germline V gene (reference sequence). The CDR3 spans 14 residues. The junction had 5 bases not matched to a gene; V was cut back by 5 bases and J by 3 bases. CDR3 coding DNA: TGCAGTGCTTACCCGACTAGCGGGACAGATACGCAGTATTTT. Its translation is CSAYPTSGTDTQYF.

This clonotype came up a few times. V usage is TRBV7-9 and J usage is TRBJ2-7, with TRBD2 identical over 11 bases. CDR3 length: 20 amino acids. V gave up 3 bases and J gave up 3 bases; unmatched junction bases: 19. Germline loops: CDR1 SEHNR, CDR2 FQNEAQ (reference sequence). For the CDR3, the DNA is TGTGCCAGCAGCTTGGCAGGTGCCCCCGTTCCGACTAGCGGGGACTACGAGCAGTACTTC. This translates into CASSLAGAPVPTSGDYEQYF.

This clonotype was detected ten times or more. The chain links TRBV21-1 to TRBJ2-2; TRBD1, the D gene given by the table, was not confirmed from the DNA. TRBV21-1 is termed a pseudogene. This CDR3 comprises 16 residues. Here the CDR3 reads CASSKAQGVLTGELFF. CDR3 sequence (DNA): TGTGCCAGCAGCAAAGCACAGGGTGTCCTCACCGGGGAGCTGTTTTTT.

This clonotype was recorded at least ten times. The rearrangement joins TRBV11-2 to TRBJ1-3; the D gene is possibly TRBD1 (6 bases). Per the germline V gene, CDR1 is SGHAT and CDR2 is FQNNGV. The CDR3 runs to 13 residues. The V gene lost 5 bases and the J gene lost 10 bases, with 15 bases spanning the gap. CDR3 sequence reads: CASSVSPGETIYF. The CDR3 DNA follows: TGTGCCAGCAGCGTCTCTCCAGGGGAAACCATATATTTT.

This clonotype was picked up one time. The rearrangement joins TRBV9 to TRBJ2-5; TRBD2 matches 8 bases. From germline, CDR1 is SGDLS and CDR2 YYNGEE. The CDR3 consists of 14 residues. J lost 5 bases, V lost 4 bases, and 7 bases had no gene match. The CDR3 nucleotides are TGTGCCAGCAGCTCCCCCGGCGGGGGGGAGACCCAGTACTTC. Protein product: CASSSPGGGETQYF.